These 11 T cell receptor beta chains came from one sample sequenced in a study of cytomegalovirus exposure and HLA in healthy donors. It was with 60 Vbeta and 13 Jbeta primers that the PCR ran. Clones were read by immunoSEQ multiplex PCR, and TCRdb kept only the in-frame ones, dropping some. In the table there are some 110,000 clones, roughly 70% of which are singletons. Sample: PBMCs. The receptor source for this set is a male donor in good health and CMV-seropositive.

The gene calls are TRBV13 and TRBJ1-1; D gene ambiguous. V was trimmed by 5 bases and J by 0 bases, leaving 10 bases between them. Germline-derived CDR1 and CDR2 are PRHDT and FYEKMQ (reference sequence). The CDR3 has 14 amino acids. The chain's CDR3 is CASSLETVNTEAFF. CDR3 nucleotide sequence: TGTGCCAGCAGCCTCGAGACTGTGAACACTGAAGCTTTCTTT.

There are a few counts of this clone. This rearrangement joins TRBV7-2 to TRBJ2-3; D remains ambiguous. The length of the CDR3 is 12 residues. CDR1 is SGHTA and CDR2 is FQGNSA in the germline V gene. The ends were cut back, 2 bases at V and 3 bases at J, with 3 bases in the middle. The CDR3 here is CASSLQTDTQYF. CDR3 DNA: TGTGCCAGCAGCTTACAAACAGATACGCAGTATTTT.

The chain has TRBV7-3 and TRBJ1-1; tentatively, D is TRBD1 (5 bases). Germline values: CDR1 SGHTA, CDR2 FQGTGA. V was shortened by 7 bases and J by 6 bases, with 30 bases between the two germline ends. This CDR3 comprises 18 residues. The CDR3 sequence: CASNTESVWGGRGAEAFF. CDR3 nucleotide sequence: TGTGCCAGCAACACGGAATCCGTTTGGGGGGGTAGGGGCGCTGAAGCTTTCTTT.

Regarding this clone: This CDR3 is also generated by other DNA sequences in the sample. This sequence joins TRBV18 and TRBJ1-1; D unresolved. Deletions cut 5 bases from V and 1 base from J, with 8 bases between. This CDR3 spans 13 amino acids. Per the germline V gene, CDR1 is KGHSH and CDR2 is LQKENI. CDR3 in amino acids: CASSSSGNTEAFF. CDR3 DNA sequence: TGTGCCAGCTCATCATCAGGGAACACTGAAGCTTTCTTT.

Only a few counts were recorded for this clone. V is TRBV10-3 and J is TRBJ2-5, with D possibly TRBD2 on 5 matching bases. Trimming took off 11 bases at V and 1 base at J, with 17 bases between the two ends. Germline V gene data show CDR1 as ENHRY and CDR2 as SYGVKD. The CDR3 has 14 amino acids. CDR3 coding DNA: TGTGCCGCCGCGGACGGAGGCCCCCAAGAGACCCAGTACTTC. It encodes CAAADGGPQETQYF.

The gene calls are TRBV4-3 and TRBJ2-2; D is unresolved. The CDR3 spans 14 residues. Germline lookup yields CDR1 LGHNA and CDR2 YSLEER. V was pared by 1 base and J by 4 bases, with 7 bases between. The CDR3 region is CASSQGRLTGELFF. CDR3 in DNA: TGCGCCAGCAGCCAAGGGCGACTCACCGGGGAGCTGTTTTTT.

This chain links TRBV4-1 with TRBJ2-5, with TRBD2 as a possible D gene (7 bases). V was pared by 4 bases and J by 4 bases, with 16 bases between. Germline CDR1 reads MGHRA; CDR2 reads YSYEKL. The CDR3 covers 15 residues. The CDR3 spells CASSPNGLGGETQYF. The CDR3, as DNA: TGCGCCAGCAGCCCCAACGGACTAGGGGGAGAGACCCAGTACTTC.

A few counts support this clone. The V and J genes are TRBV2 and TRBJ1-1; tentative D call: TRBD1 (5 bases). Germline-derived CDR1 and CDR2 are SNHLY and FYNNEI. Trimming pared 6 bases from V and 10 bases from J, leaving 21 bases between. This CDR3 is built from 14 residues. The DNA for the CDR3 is TGTGCCAGCAGCCTAAGCGGGCAGGGCGGAGGAGCTTTCTTT. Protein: CASSLSGQGGGAFF.

The DNA for the CDR3 is TGTGCCAGCAGTTTATGGTCTAGCGGGAGAAAGAACAATGAGCAGTTCTTC. This encodes CASSLWSSGRKNNEQFF. The chain has TRBV28 and TRBJ2-1; TRBD2 aligns across 10 bases. This CDR3 region has 17 residues. Germline values: CDR1 MDHEN, CDR2 SYDVKM. Trimming cost V 0 bases and J 5 bases; bases outside gene matches: 7.

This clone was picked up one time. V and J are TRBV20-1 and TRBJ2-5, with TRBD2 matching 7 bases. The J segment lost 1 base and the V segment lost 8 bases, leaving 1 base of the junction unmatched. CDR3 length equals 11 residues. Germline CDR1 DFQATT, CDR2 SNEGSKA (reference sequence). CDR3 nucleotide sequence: TGCAGTAAGCGGGGCCAAGAGACCCAGTACTTC. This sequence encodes CSKRGQETQYF.

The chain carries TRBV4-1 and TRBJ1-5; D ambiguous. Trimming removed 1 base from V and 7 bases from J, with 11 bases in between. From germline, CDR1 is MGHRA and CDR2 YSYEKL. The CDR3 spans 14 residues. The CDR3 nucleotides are TGCGCCAGCAGCCAAGTTAACAGCGGGCAGCCCCAGCATTTT. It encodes CASSQVNSGQPQHF.